This record concerns one T cell receptor beta chain sequence. No antigen is known for it. The data were taken from a study of early T cells in non-severe SARS-CoV-2 infection. Regarding the study as a whole: The study's VDJdb matching favored anti-spike CD8 responses and missed private and CD4 specificities.

The CDR3 consists of 13 residues. V dropped 5 bases and J dropped 3 bases, with 5 bases sitting between them. From germline, CDR1 is SGHDN and CDR2 FVKESK. The protocol attached unique molecular identifiers to individual cDNA molecules. TCRdb re-derived calls from the 5' RACE reads in MiXCR, one entry per CDR3 protein. The sample holds roughly 23,000 distinct CDR3 sequences, around 6% seen once. This rearrangement joins TRBV14 to TRBJ2-6; D not resolved. This material consisted of whole blood, taken at baseline. The TCR comes from an adult who was a healthcare worker with PCR-confirmed SARS-CoV-2 infection or an uninfected control (not recorded which). DNA of the CDR3: TGTGCCAGCAGCGCTGTTGGGGCCAACGTCCTGACTTTC. It is translated as CASSAVGANVLTF.